This TCR beta chain was retrieved from a study of cytomegalovirus exposure and HLA in healthy donors. Regarding the study as a whole: Specificity of three CMV-associated chains for CMV antigens was verified in vitro. Reports credit the classifier with highly specific, highly sensitive diagnosis of cytomegalovirus status. Usually a TCR sequence was rare, but some public TCRs were found in many donors.

This clone appeared a single time. Antigen unknown. The V gene's germline CDR1 is WNHNN and CDR2 SYGVQD (reference sequence). Unmatched junction bases numbered 6, after V lost 7 bases and J lost 2 bases. CDR3 size: 14 residues. It was with 60 Vbeta and 13 Jbeta primers that the PCR ran. The table came from immunoSEQ multiplex PCR; TCRdb's copy has only in-frame clones and leaves some out. The data hold 100,000 to 150,000 clones, with around three quarters observed a single time. V gene TRBV10-1 combines with J gene TRBJ2-3; 7 bases are shared with TRBD2. This TCR was sampled from a young man in good health and CMV-seropositive. Sequenced material: PBMCs. DNA for the CDR3: TGCGCCAGCAACCAGCGGGGTCTCACAGATACGCAGTATTTT. Its translation: CASNQRGLTDTQYF.